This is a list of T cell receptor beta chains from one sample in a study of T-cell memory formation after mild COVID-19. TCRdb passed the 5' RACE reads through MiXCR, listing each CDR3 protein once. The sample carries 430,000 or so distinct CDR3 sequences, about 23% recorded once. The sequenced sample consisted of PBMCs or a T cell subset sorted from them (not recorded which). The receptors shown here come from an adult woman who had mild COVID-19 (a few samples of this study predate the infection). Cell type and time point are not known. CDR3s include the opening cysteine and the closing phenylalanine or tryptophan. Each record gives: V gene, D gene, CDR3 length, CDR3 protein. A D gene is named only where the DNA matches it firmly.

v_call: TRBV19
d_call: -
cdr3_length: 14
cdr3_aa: CASSKKAGYQPQHF

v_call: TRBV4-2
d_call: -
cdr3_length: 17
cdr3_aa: CASIQDSAESVGNTIYF

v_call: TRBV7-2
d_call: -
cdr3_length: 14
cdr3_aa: CASSLEGYAGELFF

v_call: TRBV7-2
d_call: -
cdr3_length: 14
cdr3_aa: CASSLFVRKETQYF

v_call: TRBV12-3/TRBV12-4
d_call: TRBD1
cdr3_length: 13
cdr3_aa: CASRPDRPYGYTF

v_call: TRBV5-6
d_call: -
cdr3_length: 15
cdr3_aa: CASSLYRGDGSPLHF

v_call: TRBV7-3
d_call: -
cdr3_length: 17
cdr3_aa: CASSLKPVYSGANVLTF

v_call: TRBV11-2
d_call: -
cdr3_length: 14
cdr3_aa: CASSLVFNTGEQYF

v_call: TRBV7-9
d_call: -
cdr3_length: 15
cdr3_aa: CASSPVDFSSGEQFF

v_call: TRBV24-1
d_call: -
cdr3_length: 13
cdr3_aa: CATRDSNTGELFF

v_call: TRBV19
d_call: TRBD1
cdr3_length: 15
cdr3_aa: CASSIGTGAVYGYTF

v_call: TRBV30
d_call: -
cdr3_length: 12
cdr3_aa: CAWSGVTYEQYF

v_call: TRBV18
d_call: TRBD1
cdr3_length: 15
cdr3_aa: CASSPTQGATYEQYF

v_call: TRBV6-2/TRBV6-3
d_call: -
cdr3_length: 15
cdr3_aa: CASRATQHMAHEQFF

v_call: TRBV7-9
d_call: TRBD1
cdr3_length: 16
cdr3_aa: CASSSASGTGGTEAFF

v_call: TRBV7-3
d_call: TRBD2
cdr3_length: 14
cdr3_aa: CASRKRTSSDTQYF

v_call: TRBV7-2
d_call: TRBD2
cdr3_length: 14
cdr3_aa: CASSPRLARDTQYF

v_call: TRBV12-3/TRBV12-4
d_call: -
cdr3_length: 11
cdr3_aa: CASKVTGELFF

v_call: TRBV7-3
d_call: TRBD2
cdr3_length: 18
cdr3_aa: CASSLKSRPAGGPDTQYF

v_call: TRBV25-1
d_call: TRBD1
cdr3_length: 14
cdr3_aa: CASSGLGQGSEAFF

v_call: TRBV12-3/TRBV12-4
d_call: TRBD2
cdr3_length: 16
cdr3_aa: CASSFRGEALQETQYF

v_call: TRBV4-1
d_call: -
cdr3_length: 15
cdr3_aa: CASSQETRGGYEQYF

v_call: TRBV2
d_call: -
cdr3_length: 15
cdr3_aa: CASTDGGPAGETQYF

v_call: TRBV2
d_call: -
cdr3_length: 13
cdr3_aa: CASSEETNGEQFF

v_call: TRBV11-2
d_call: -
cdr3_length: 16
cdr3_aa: CASSLGQGGPTDTQYF

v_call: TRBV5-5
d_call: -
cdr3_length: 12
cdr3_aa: CASSLVGQSQHF

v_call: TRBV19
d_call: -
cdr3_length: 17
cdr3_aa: CASSFTLRGPAVQTQYF

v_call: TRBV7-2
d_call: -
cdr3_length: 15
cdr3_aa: CASRPRSQGSETQYF

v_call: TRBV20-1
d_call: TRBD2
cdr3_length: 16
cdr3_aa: CSARGTSGRARNEQFF

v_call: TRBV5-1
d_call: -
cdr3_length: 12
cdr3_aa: CASSPEDGSSTF

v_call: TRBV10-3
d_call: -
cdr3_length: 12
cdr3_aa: CAISDREGEQYF

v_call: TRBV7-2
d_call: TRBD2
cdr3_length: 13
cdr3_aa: CASSLTWGGEQFF

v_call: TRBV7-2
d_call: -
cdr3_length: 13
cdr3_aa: CASSLAYGGGYTF

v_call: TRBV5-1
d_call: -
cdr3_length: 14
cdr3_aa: CASSLETSTDTQYF

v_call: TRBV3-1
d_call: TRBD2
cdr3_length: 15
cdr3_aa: CASSGRTSGAYEQYF

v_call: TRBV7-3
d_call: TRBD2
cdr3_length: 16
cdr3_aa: CASSEGLAGDADTQYF

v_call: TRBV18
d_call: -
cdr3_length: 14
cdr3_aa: CASSGQPGAYGYTF

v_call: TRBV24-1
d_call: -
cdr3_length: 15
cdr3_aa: CATSDPHRGADTQYF

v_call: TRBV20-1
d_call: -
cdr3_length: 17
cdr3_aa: CSARGELRDRYISPLHF

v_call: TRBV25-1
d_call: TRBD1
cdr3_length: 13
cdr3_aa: CASRRGQSYEQYF

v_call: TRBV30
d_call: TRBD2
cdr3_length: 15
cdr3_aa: CAWSRGGTGANVLTF

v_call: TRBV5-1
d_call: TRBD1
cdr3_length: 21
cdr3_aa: CASSYRDRGLAAGMFDTEAFF

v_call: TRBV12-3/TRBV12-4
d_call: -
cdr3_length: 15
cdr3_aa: CASLLWGRESGELFF

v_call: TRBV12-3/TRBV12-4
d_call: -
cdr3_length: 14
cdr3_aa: CASSLRHNLYEQYF

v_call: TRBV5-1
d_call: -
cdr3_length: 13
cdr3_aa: CASSGGIVETQYF

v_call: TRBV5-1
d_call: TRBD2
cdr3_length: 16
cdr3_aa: CASSLEPSGSQETQYF

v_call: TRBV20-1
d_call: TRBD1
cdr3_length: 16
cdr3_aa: CSARPPPDRVNYGYTF

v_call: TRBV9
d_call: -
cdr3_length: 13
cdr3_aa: CASSETVDYEQYF

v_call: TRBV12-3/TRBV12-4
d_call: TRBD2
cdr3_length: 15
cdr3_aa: CASKRGTSGTYEQYF

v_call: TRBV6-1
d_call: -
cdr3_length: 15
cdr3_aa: CASSAGVFSNQPQHF